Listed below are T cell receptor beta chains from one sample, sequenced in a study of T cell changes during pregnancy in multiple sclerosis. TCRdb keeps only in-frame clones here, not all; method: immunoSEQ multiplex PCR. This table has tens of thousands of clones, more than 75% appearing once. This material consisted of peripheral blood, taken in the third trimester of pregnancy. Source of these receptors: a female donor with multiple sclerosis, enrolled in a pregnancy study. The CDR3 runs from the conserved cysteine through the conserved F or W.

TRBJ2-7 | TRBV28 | CASSPSDRGTPYEQYF
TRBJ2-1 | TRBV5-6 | CASSLFGGGDNEQFF
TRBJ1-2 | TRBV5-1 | CASSPQPGSQDYYYTF
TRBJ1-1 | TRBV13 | CASSFRGSDTEAFF
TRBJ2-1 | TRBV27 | CASSLDPAGQNEQFF
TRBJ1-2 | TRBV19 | CASSKFERGRGMSAGYTF
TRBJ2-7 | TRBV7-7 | CASSPRSYEQYF
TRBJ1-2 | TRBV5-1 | CASRPGGPDFYGYTF
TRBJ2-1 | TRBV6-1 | CASTPGLARNNEQFF
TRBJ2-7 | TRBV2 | CASSEQGEGYEQYF
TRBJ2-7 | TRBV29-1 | CSVRGWGKGNYEQYF
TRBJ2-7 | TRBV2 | CASSRGQVDLGQYF
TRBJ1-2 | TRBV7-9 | CASSPRGDRGRGYTF
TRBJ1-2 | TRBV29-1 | CSVAAQSTNYGYTF
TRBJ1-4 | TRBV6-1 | CASSPINRGGEKLFF
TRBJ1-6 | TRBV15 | CATVGGRGRGALHF
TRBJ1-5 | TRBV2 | CASSGTDSNQPQHF
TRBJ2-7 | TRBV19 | CASRGSRGYEQYF
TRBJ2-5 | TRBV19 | CASSPTSGGMETQYF
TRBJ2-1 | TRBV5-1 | CATRGAGSPGNEQFF
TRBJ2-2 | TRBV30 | CAWSVQDRDYTGELFF
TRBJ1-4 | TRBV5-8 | CASSLNPVRLEKLFF
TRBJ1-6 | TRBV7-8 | CASSLGRLNSPLHF
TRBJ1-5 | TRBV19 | CASRDREGQPQHF
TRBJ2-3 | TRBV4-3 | CASSQAGTGRTDTQYF
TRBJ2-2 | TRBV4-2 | CASSPLTSGGANTGELFF
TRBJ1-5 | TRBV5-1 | CASSLTGTSNQPQHF
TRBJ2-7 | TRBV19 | CASKSGDEQYF
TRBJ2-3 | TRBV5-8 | CASSSDGHTDTQYF
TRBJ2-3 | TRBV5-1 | CASSLEARGSSGLTQYF
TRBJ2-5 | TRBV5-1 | CASSPDRGQETQYF
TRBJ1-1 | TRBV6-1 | CASSRVQNTEAFF